Each of the 3 T cell receptor beta chains below was sequenced from the same sample in a study of blood T cells in healthy people across ages. Using a J-beta primer mix together with a sample-barcoded 5' primer, a second PCR was run for 7 to 11 cycles. TCRdb analysed the 5' RACE reads with MiXCR anew, one entry per CDR3 protein. The table has around 1.5 million distinct CDR3 sequences, roughly 40% seen once; the top ten hold 7% to 9%. Sequencing was carried out using blood. These receptors were taken from a woman in her late teens or twenties in good health.

In its sample, this clonotype was seen a few times. The rearrangement joins TRBV12-3 or TRBV12-4 to TRBJ1-6; perhaps TRBD1 as D (6 bases). The CDR3 runs to 15 residues. V was pared by 0 bases and J by 7 bases, with 10 bases between. CDR3 region: CASSLAQGYNSPLHF. The CDR3 region has the DNA TGTGCCAGCAGTTTAGCCCAGGGGTACAATTCACCCCTCCACTTT.

The chain combines TRBV20-1 with TRBJ2-5; D is ambiguous. The V end lost 3 bases, the J end lost 5 bases, and 19 bases lay between the germline ends. In germline, CDR1 is DFQATT, CDR2 SNEGSKA (reference sequence). The CDR3 covers 15 residues. The CDR3 protein is CSARPERVVRETQYF. Written as DNA, the CDR3 is TGCAGTGCTAGGCCGGAGCGCGTGGTTCGGGAGACCCAGTACTTC.

The chain couples TRBV15 to TRBJ1-1, with D maybe TRBD1 (5 bases). Germline V gene data show CDR1 as LNHNV and CDR2 as YYDKDF (reference sequence). V was shortened by 9 bases and J by 3 bases, with 11 bases between the two germline ends. This CDR3 contains 12 residues. Here the CDR3 DNA reads TGTGCCACGGGGCGCGGGTACACTGAAGCTTTCTTT. Its protein product is CATGRGYTEAFF.